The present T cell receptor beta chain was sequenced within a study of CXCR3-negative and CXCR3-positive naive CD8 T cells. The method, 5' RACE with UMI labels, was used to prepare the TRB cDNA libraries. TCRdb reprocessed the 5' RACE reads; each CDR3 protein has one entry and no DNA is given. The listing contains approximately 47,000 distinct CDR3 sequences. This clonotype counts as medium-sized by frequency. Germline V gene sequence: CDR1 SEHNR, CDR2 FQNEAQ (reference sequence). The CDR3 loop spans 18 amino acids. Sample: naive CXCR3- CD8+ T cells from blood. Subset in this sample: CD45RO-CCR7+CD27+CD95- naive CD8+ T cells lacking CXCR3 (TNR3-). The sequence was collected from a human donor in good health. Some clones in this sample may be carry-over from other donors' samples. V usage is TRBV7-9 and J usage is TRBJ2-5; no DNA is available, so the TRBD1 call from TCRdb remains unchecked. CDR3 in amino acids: CASSLLGGPVGKEETQYF.